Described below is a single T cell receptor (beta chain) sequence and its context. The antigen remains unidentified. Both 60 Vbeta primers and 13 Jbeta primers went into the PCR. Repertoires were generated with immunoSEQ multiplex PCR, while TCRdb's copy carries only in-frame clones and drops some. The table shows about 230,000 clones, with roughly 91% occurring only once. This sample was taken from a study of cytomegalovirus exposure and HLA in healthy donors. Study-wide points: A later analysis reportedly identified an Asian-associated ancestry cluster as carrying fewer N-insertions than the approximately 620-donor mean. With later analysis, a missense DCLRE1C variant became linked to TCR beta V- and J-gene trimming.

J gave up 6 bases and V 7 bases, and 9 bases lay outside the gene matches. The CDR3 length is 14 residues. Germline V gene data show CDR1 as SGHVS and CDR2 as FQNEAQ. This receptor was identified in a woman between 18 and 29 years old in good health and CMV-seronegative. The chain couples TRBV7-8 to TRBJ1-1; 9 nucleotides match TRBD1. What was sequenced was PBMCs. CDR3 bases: TGTGCCAGCAAAAAACAGGGGGCTTCCCCTGAAGCTTTCTTT. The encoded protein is CASKKQGASPEAFF.